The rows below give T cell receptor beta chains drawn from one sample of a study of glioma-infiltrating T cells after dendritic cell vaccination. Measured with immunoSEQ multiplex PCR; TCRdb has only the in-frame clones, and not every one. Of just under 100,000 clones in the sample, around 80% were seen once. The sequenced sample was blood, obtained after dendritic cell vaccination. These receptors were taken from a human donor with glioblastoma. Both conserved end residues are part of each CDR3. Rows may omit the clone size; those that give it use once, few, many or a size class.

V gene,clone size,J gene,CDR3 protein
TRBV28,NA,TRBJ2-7,CASSLKTVLPYEQYF
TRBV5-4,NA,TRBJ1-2,CASSRQGTNYGYTF
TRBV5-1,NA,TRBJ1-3,CASRRPSGNTIYF
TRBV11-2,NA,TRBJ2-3,CASSLVGWGQDTQYF
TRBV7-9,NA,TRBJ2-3,CASSRAPDTQYF
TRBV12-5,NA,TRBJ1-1,CASGLDGGIAFF
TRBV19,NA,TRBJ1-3,CASSTIPQGAGNTIYF
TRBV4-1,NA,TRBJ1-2,CASSQPATGYLDGYTF
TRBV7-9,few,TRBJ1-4,CASRIGENEKLFF
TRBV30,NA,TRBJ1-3,CAWSALGVRNTIYF
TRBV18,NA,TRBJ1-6,CASSRAGDSPLHF
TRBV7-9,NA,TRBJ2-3,CASSLGGLADTQYF
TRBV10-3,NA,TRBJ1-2,CAIRGTAYAGGYTF
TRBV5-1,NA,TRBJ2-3,CASSLAASGRAGDTQYF
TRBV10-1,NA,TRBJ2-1,CASSRGTGGNEQFF
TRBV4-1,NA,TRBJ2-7,CASSHGTAYEQYF
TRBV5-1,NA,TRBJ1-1,CASSSRQGGMNTEAFF
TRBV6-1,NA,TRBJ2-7,CASRDRFPSYEQYF
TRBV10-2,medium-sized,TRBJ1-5,CASSGTGIDQPQHF
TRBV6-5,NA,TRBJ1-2,CASTAGGTGVSYTF
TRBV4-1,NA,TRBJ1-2,CASSQFAGNYGYTF
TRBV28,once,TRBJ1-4,CASSYRGLVMNEKLFF
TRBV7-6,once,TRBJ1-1,CASSSPPGQWTEAFF
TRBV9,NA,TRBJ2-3,CASSVAGTADTQYF
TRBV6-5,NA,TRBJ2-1,CASSPRTGGEQFF
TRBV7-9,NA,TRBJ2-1,CASCQEASGIRYEQFF
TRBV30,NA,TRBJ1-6,CAWTSGQGAHSPLHF
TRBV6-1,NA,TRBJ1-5,CASSEGAGGRQPQHF
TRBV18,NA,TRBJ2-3,CASSQNQRGSTDTQYF
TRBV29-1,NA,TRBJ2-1,CSQSNRASYNEQFF
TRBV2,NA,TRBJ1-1,CASSSVLRGQGFRDTEAFF
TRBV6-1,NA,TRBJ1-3,CASSPRLNSGNTIYF
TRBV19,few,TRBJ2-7,CASSIYLRGYEQYF
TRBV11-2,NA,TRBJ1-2,CASSSIRDRNYGYTF
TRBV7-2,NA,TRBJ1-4,CASSLVARQGELFF
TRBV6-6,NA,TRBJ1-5,CASSYDKIYSNQPQHF
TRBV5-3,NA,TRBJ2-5,CARSLVPRDAAGWMKETQYF
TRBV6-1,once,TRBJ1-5,CASSERSFGNQPQHF
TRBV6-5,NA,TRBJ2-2,CASSFGLAPGELFF
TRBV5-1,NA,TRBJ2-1,CASSPAASGRANEQFF
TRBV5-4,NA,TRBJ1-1,CASRETGGRPGTEAFF
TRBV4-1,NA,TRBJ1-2,CASSHTGQANYGYTF
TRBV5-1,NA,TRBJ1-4,CASSQTGGHEKLFF
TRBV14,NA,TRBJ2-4,CASSQVGSGNIQYF
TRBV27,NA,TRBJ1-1,CASSFGGNTEAFF